This is a list of T cell receptor beta chains from one sample in a study of control samples from healthy donors and cancer patients. Assay: immunoSEQ multiplex PCR; the TCRdb copy retains only in-frame clones and omits some. The table lists 65,000 to 85,000 clones, about nine tenths of them singletons. Sequenced: PBMCs. Every receptor here comes from a woman aged 50 to 60 with colorectal cancer. Each CDR3 is given with its conserved first and last residue. A D gene is named only where the DNA matches it firmly. Clone size is not always given. Where it is, it says once, few, many or a class for expanded clones.

d_call,cdr3_length,v_call,clone_size,j_call,cdr3_aa,cdr3_nt
-,13,TRBV7-9,once,TRBJ2-2,CASSLLEGGELFF,TGTGCCAGCAGCTTGCTGGAGGGCGGGGAGCTGTTTTTT
TRBD2,15,TRBV15,-,TRBJ2-1,CATQGALAGVREQFF,TGTGCCACTCAAGGGGCTCTAGCGGGGGTTCGGGAGCAGTTCTTC
-,14,TRBV6-5,-,TRBJ2-5,CASSYSGGRENQYF,TGTGCCAGCAGTTACTCGGGAGGTCGAGAGAACCAGTACTTC
-,12,TRBV5-1,-,TRBJ1-1,CASSEDRTEAFF,TGCGCCAGCAGCGAGGACCGCACTGAAGCTTTCTTT
-,16,TRBV7-7,once,TRBJ2-2,CASSQRVGANTGELFF,TGTGCCAGCAGCCAAAGGGTAGGGGCAAACACCGGGGAGCTGTTTTTT
-,15,TRBV6-5,-,TRBJ1-1,CASSPVDGVNTEAFF,TGTGCCAGCAGCCCGGTCGACGGTGTGAACACTGAAGCTTTCTTT
-,15,TRBV5-1,-,TRBJ1-2,CASSLGGSANYGYTF,TGCGCCAGCAGCTTGGGAGGATCAGCTAACTATGGCTACACCTTC
-,16,TRBV7-3,-,TRBJ2-3,CASSYVGGSGTDTQYF,TGTGCCAGCAGCTACGTCGGGGGATCCGGCACAGATACGCAGTATTTT
TRBD1,17,TRBV5-1,-,TRBJ1-4,CASSPSPRQGSSEKLFF,TGCGCCAGCAGCCCATCCCCCCGACAGGGTAGCAGTGAAAAACTGTTTTTT
TRBD1,16,TRBV12-5,-,TRBJ1-3,CASDRGGSLSGNTIYF,TGTGCTAGCGACAGGGGAGGGTCTCTCTCTGGAAACACCATATATTTT
-,15,TRBV15,-,TRBJ2-6,CATSSRNSGANVLTF,TGTGCCACCAGCAGTCGGAACTCTGGGGCCAACGTCCTGACTTTC
TRBD1,16,TRBV4-1,-,TRBJ1-4,CASSPTPGQGNEKLFF,TGCGCCAGCAGCCCTACACCGGGACAGGGGAATGAAAAACTGTTTTTT
TRBD1,13,TRBV2,-,TRBJ1-4,CASSEGDSWELFF,TGTGCCAGCAGTGAAGGGGACAGCTGGGAACTGTTTTTT
-,16,TRBV7-8,-,TRBJ1-5,CASSLEVGLSNQPQHF,TGTGCCAGCAGCTTAGAGGTGGGACTGAGCAATCAGCCCCAGCATTTT
-,13,TRBV18,-,TRBJ2-2,CASSPDLTGELFF,TGTGCCAGCTCCCCGGACCTCACCGGGGAGCTGTTTTTT
-,16,TRBV6-2/TRBV6-3,once,TRBJ1-1,CASSSSIGVTNTEAFF,TGTGCCAGCAGTTCTAGTATTGGGGTGACGAACACTGAAGCTTTCTTT
-,14,TRBV3-1/TRBV3-2,once,TRBJ1-6,CASSAGRNNSPLHF,TGTGCCAGCAGCGCGGGCAGGAATAATTCACCCCTCCACTTT
-,13,TRBV30,-,TRBJ1-6,CAWSGTYNSPLHF,TGTGCCTGGAGTGGGACCTATAATTCACCCCTCCACTTT
-,13,TRBV28,-,TRBJ1-2,CASSAGYIYGYTF,TGTGCCAGCAGTGCGGGGTATATCTATGGCTACACCTTC
-,12,TRBV19,-,TRBJ2-5,CASSFQGGTQYF,TGTGCCAGTAGTTTCCAGGGAGGGACCCAGTACTTC
-,14,TRBV25-1,-,TRBJ1-1,CASSDGPAVSEAFF,TGTGCCAGCAGTGACGGGCCCGCAGTCAGTGAAGCTTTCTTT
TRBD2,14,TRBV7-8,-,TRBJ2-4,CASSLAGGQNIQYF,TGTGCCAGCAGCCTAGCGGGGGGCCAAAACATTCAGTACTTC
-,17,TRBV24-1,-,TRBJ2-6,CATGPGAGASGANVLTF,TGTGCCACCGGACCCGGGGCGGGGGCCTCTGGGGCCAACGTCCTGACTTTC
-,12,TRBV12-3/TRBV12-4,-,TRBJ2-5,CASSTWQETQYF,TGTGCCAGTTCCACATGGCAAGAGACCCAGTACTTC